What follows is one TCR beta chain and its context. RNA transcripts were the template for amplifying TCR beta CDR3 regions. The HTBI primer set drove a first-round RT-PCR of the TCR CDR3. In TCRdb, the multiplex PCR reads were re-called with MiXCR into one record per CDR3 protein. The sample holds about 300,000 distinct CDR3 sequences, approximately 19% seen once. This entry comes from a study of T cells in Graves' hyperthyroidism and ophthalmopathy. A NOSPECS grade of at least 4, a Clinical Activity Score of at least 3 and duration under 3 months were recorded in ophthalmopathy patients. Using around 10 ml of fresh peripheral blood, PBMCs were prepared. The CDR3 extends over 14 amino acids. Germline CDR1 ENHRY, CDR2 SYGVKD. Trimming removed 7 bases from V and 5 bases from J, with 15 bases in between.

The specimen was blood. This TCR derives from a man aged 50-59 years with Graves' ophthalmopathy. This sequence joins TRBV10-3 and TRBJ2-1; the D call may be TRBD1 or TRBD2 (5 bases each). The chain's CDR3 is CAIKGSTTHNEQFF. CDR3 bases: TGTGCCATCAAGGGGTCGACTACCCACAATGAGCAGTTCTTC.